Following are 5 T cell receptor beta chains from one sample sequenced in a study of CD8 T cells in ankylosing spondylitis. TCRdb reprocessed the 5' RACE reads with MiXCR, giving one entry per CDR3 protein. The top ten hold 0.89% of the sample, which has 350,000 to 550,000 distinct CDR3 sequences, roughly 26% seen once. Study outcomes and limitations: Seven or eight highly homologous variants formed a TCR beta motif that appeared characteristic of ankylosing spondylitis blood.

For these receptors, no antigen is known. Sequenced sample: blood, either unsorted or a sorted T cell fraction (not recorded which). All receptors come from a male donor with ankylosing spondylitis.

This clonotype was detected only a few times. This chain links TRBV5-1 with TRBJ1-4; TRBD1 agrees at 7 bases. V shed 2 bases and J 6 bases; nucleotides not matched to a gene: 4. Germline V gene sequence: CDR1 SGHRS, CDR2 YFSETQ. The CDR3 loop spans 14 amino acids. This CDR3 is CASSFRDSDEKLFF. CDR3 in DNA: TGCGCCAGCAGCTTCCGGGACAGCGATGAAAAACTGTTTTTT.

This clonotype showed up just a few times. The rearrangement uses TRBV29-1 and TRBJ2-3; D perhaps matches TRBD1 (6 bases). From germline, CDR1 is SQVTM and CDR2 ANQGSEA. The CDR3 consists of 13 residues. V was cut by 5 bases and J by 4 bases, with 13 bases left in between. DNA of the CDR3: TGCAGCGTTACAACAACAGGGTCAGATACGCAGTATTTT. It yields the protein CSVTTTGSDTQYF.

The V gene is TRBV24-1, the J gene TRBJ2-3; possibly TRBD2 for D (6 bases). CDR3 length: 14 amino acids. Trimming cost V 2 bases and J 7 bases, with 12 bases left between them. Germline assignment: CDR1 KGHDR and CDR2 SFDVKD. The chain's CDR3 is CATSDWGDANTQYF. In DNA form, the CDR3 reads TGTGCCACCAGTGATTGGGGGGACGCCAATACGCAGTATTTT.

The sample holds one count of this clonotype. This could be a read error, since a much larger clone is one nucleotide away. The chain uses TRBV2 and TRBJ1-4; D gene uncertain. This CDR3 comprises 13 residues. Germline-derived CDR1 and CDR2 are SNHLY and FYNNEI. CDR3 in DNA: TGTGCCAGCAATGAAAGCGCCTTCGGAAAACTGTTTTTT. It encodes CASNESAFGKLFF.

In its sample, this clonotype was seen a few times. The chain couples TRBV3-1 to TRBJ2-2, with a possible D match to TRBD2 (6 bases). V was clipped by 4 bases and J by 0 bases, with 15 bases between them. Per the germline V gene, CDR1 is LGHDT and CDR2 is YNNKEL (reference sequence). This CDR3 has 17 residues. CDR3 loop: CASSLGYGTPNTGELFF. CDR3 nucleotide sequence: TGTGCCAGCAGCCTCGGATACGGGACTCCGAACACCGGGGAGCTGTTTTTT.